The TCR beta chain described here comes from a study of T-cell reconstitution after alpha-beta-depleted transplantation in children. The CDR3 runs 14 residues. With 6 bases clipped from V and 9 bases from J, the junction kept 12 bases outside the gene matches. Germline V gene sequence: CDR1 ENHRY, CDR2 SYGVKD. This clonotype was recorded a few times. Preparation of the TCRbeta library involved a method that used unique molecular identifiers. TCRdb recomputed calls from the PCR reads with MiXCR, one row per CDR3 protein. The sample has about 420,000 distinct CDR3 sequences, roughly 17% seen once. The chain recombines TRBV10-3 with TRBJ2-3, with TRBD1 matching over 7 bases. This TCR came from a boy younger than two who had a stem cell transplant for Wiskott-Aldrich syndrome, so the T cells may come from the graft donor. The specimen was PBMCs, mostly from graft donor cells, collected 360 days after TCRalphabeta/CD19-depleted stem cell transplant. CDR3 sequence: CAISRQGPSGTQYF. CDR3 nucleotides: TGTGCCATCAGCCGACAGGGCCCCTCTGGAACGCAGTATTTT.